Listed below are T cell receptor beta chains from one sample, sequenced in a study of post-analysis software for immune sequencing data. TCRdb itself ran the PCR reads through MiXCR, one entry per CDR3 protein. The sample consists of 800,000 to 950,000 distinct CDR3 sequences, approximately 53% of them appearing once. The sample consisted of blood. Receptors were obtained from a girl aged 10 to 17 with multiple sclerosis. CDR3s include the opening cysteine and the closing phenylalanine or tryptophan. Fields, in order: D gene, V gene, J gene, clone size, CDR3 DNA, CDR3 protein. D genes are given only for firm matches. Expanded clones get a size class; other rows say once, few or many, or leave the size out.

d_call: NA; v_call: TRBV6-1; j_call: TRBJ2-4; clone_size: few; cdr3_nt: TGTGCCGTCGAGACGCCCCCCGGCTTGGAGCAGTACTTC; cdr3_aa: CAVETPPGLEQYF
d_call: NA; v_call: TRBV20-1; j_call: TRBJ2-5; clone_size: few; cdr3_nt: TGCAGTGCTAGAGACAGATTCGTGGGAGCCCGAAGATCTATGGAGACCCAGTACTTC; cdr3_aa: CSARDRFVGARRSMETQYF
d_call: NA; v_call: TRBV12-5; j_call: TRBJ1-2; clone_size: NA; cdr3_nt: TGTGCTAGTGGTAAATCCCGTAACTATGGCCACACCTTC; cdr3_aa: CASGKSRNYGHTF
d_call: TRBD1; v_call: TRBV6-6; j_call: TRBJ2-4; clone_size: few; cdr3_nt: TGTGCCAGCAGCCAAAACAGGGGGAACATTCAGTACTTC; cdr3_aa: CASSQNRGNIQYF
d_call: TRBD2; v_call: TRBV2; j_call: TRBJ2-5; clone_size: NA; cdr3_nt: TGTGCCAGCGGGAGGGCTTTCAATGAGCAGTACTTC; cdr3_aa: CASGRAFNEQYF
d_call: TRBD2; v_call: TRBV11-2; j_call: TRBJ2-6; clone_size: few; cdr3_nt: TGTGCCAGCAGCCCTAGCGGCTGGACGGAGACCTTCTCTGGGGCCAACGTCCTGACTTTC; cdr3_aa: CASSPSGWTETFSGANVLTF
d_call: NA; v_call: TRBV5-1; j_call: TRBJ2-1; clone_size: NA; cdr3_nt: TGCGCCAGCAGCGTGCTAGAGCGAAGCGAGCAGTTCTTC; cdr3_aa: CASSVLERSEQFF
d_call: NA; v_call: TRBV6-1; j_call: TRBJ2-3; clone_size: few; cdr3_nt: TGTGCCAGCAGTGGCCGGACAGCCACAGATACGCAGTATTTT; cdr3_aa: CASSGRTATDTQYF
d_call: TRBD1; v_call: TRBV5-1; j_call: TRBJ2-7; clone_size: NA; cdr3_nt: TGCGCCAGCAGCTCCAGGGGGTCATCCGGCTACGAGCAGTACTTC; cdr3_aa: CASSSRGSSGYEQYF
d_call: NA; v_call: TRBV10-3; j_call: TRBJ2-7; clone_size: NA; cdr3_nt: TGTGCCATCAGTGAGTTTTTAGGAGGGCAGGGGGGTGTCGAGCAGTACTTC; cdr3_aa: CAISEFLGGQGGVEQYF
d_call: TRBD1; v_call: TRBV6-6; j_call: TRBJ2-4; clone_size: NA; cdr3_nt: TGTGCCAGCAGTCGGCCGGGACAGGGGACAAACATTCAGTACTTC; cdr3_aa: CASSRPGQGTNIQYF
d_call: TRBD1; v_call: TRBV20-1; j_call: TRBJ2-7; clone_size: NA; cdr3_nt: TGCAGTGCCCCGGGACAGGGCCTTTCCTACGAGCAGTACTTC; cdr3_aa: CSAPGQGLSYEQYF
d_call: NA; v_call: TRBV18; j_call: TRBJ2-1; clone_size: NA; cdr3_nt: TGTGCCAGCTCACCACGGGACTCCAGCGTTTACAATGAGCAGTTCTTC; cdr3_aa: CASSPRDSSVYNEQFF
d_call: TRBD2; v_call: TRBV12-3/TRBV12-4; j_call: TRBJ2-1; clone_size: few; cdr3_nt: TGTGCCAGCAGTTCCGGACTAGCGGGAGGTGATGAGCAGTTCTTC; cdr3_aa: CASSSGLAGGDEQFF
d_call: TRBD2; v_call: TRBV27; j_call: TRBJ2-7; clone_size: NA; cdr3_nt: TGTGCCAGCAGTACAGCAACTAGCGGGACGGGGGAGCAGTACTTC; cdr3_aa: CASSTATSGTGEQYF
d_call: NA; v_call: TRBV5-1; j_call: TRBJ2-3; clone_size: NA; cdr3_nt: TGCGCCAGCAGCGCTACTACGATCCGGACAGATACGCAGTATTTT; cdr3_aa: CASSATTIRTDTQYF
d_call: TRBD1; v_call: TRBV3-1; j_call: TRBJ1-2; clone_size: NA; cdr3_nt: TGTGCCAGCAGCCAAGTTCACGCCGGGACAGGGCGGCATGGCTACACCTTC; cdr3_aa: CASSQVHAGTGRHGYTF
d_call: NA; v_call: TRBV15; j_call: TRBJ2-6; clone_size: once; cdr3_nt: TGTGCCACCAGCAGAGTACCAGCGTCTGGGGCCAACGTCCTGACTTTC; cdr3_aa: CATSRVPASGANVLTF
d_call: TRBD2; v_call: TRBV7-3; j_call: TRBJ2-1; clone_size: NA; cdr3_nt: TGTGCCAGCAGCTTAAGTCTAGCGGGGCGCAATGAGCAGTTCTTC; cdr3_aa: CASSLSLAGRNEQFF
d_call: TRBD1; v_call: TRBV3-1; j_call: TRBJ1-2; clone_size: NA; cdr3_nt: TGTGCCAGCAGCCAAGATCGGACAGGATCTAACTATGGCTACACCTTC; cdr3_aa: CASSQDRTGSNYGYTF
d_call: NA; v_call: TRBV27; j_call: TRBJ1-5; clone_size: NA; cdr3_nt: TGTGCCAGCTCCATCCGGGACAGCAATCAGCCCCAGCATTTT; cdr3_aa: CASSIRDSNQPQHF
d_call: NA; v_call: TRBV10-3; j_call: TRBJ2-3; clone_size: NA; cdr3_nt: TGTGCCATCAACAGCGGTAGCACTGATACGCAGTATTTT; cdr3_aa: CAINSGSTDTQYF
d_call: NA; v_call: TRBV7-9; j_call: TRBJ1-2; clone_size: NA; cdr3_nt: TGTGCCAGCAGCCGGCGTCGGGCCGAAGGAAACTATGGCTACACCTTC; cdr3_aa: CASSRRRAEGNYGYTF
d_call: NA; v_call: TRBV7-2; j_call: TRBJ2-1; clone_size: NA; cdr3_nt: TGTGCCAGCAGCCCTGTAGTGGAGCAGTTCTTC; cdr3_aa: CASSPVVEQFF
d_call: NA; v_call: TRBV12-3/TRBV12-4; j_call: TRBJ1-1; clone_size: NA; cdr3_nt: TGTGCCAGCAGTCTCCGGGACGAAGCTTTCTTT; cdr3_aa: CASSLRDEAFF
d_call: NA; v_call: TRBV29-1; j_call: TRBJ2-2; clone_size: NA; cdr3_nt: NA; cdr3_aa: CSVEDTEGARETQYFGPGTGELFF
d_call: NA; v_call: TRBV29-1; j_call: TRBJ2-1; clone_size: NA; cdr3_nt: TGCAGCGTTGAAGATGGGTTTCTAGCTCCCAGCTCCTACAATGAGCAGTTCTTC; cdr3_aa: CSVEDGFLAPSSYNEQFF
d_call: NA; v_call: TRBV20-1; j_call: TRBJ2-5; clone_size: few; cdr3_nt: TGCAGTGCCCGCGCAATCCTCGGGGGCCAAGAGACCCAGTACTTC; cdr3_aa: CSARAILGGQETQYF
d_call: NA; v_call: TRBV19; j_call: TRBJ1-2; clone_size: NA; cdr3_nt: TGTGCCAGTAGTATCCGGGACCTGGGAGCTAACTATGGCTACACCTTC; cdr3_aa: CASSIRDLGANYGYTF
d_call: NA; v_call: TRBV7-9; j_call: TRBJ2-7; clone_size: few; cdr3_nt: TGTGCCAGCAGCCTCCCGGGGAACGAGCAGTACTTC; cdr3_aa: CASSLPGNEQYF
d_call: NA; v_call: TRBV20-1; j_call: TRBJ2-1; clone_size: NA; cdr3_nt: TGCAGTGCTAGGGCCCCGAGTGCAAATGAGCAGTTCTTC; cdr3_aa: CSARAPSANEQFF
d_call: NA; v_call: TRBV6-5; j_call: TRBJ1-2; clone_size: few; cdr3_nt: TGTGCCAGCAGAGAGATGGTACAGGGAGTCTATGGCTACACCTTC; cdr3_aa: CASREMVQGVYGYTF
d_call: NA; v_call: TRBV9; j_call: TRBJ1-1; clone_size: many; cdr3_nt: TGTGCCAGCAGCGTAGCAGGCGGGGGCCGAGGCACTGAAGCTTTCTTT; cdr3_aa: CASSVAGGGRGTEAFF
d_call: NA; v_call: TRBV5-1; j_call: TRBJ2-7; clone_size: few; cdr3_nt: TGCGCCAGCAGCTTGGGGCAGATAGATTCCTACGAGCAGTACTTC; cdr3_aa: CASSLGQIDSYEQYF
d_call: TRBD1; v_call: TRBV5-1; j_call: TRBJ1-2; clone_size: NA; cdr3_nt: TGCGCCAGCAGCTACCGGGACAGGAACTATGGCTACACCTTC; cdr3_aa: CASSYRDRNYGYTF
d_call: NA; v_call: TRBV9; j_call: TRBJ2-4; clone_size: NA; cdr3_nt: TGTGCCAGCAGCGTAGGTGGCAGTAAAAACATTCAGTACTTC; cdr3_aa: CASSVGGSKNIQYF
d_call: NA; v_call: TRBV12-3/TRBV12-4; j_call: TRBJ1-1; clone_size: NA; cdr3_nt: TGTGCCAGCAGCCGTGCGACGGCCACTGAAGCTTTCTTT; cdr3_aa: CASSRATATEAFF
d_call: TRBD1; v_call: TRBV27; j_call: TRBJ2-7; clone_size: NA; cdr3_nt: TGTGCCAGCAGTCGGGACAGCATCTACGAGCAGTACTTC; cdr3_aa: CASSRDSIYEQYF
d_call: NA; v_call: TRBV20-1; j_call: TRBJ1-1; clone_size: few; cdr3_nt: TGCAGTGCTAGAGTCCCACAGGGAGACACTGAAGCTTTCTTT; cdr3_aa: CSARVPQGDTEAFF
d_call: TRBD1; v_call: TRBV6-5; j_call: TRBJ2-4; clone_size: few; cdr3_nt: TGTGCCAGCAGCTCAGGGGGTTTCCTAGCCAAAAACATTCAGTACTTC; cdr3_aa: CASSSGGFLAKNIQYF
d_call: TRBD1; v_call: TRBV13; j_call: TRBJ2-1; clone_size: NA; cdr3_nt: TGTGCCAGTCGGACAGGGAGGTTGAATGAGCAGTTCTTC; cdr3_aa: CASRTGRLNEQFF
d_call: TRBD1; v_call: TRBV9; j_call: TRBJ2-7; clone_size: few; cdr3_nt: TGTGCCAGCAGCGTTAACCGGGACAGGGTCTCCTACGAGCAGTACTTC; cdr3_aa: CASSVNRDRVSYEQYF
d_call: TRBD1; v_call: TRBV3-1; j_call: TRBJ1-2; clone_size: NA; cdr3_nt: TGTGCCAGCAGCCAAGATCGGTCACAGGGGATCTATGGCTACACCTTC; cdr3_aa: CASSQDRSQGIYGYTF
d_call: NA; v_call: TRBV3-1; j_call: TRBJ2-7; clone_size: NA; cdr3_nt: TGTGCCAGCAGCCAAGAAGGTAGCCAGGCCTACGAGCAGTACTTC; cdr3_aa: CASSQEGSQAYEQYF
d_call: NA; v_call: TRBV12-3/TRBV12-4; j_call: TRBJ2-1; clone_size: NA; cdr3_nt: TGTGCCAGCAGTACAGGGATTGGTGAGCAGTTCTTC; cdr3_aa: CASSTGIGEQFF
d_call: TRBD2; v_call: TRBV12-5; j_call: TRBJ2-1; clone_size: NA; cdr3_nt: TGTGCTAGTGGTTTGGGTCCTAGCGGTCTAGGTGAGCAGTTCTTC; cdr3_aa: CASGLGPSGLGEQFF
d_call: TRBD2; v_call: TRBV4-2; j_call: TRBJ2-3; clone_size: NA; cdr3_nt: TGTGCCAGCAGCCAAGAGTGGCTAGCGGACACAGATACGCAGTATTTT; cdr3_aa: CASSQEWLADTDTQYF
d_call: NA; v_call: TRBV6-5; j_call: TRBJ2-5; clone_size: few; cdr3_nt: TGTGCCAGCAGTTACCCGGGAGTACAAGAGACCCAGTACTTC; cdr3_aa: CASSYPGVQETQYF
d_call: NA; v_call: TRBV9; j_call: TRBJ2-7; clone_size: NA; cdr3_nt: TGTGCCACCCTGGGAAGGGTCCACGAGCAGTACTTC; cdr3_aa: CATLGRVHEQYF
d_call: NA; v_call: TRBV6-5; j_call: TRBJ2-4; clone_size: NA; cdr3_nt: TGTGCCAGCAGAACGCAGGGGGCCAAAAACATTCAGTACTTC; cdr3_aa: CASRTQGAKNIQYF
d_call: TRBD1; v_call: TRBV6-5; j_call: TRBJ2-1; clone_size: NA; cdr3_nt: TGTGCCAGCAGTTACTCCCCCAGGGGGCTACCGTACAATGAGCAGTTCTTC; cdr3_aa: CASSYSPRGLPYNEQFF
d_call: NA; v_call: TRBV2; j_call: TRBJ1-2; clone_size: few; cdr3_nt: TGTGCCAGCAGTGATGACTATGGCTACACCTTC; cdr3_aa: CASSDDYGYTF
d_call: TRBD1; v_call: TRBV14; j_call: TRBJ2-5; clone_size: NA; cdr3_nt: TGTGCCAGCAGCCAAGACCTACAGGGGGCTAAGGAGACCCAGTACTTC; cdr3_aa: CASSQDLQGAKETQYF
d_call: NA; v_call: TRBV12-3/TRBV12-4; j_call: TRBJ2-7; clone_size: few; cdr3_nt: TGTGCCAGCAGTTTAGAGGGGGGCAGGAAAGGATCCTACGAGCAGTACTTC; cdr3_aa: CASSLEGGRKGSYEQYF
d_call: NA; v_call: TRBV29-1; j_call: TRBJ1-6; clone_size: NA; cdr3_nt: TGCACCCCCGGGCTGGCCTATAATTCACCCCTCCACTTT; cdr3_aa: CTPGLAYNSPLHF